A selection of T cell receptor beta chains follows, all from one sample in a study of CD8 T cells in Susac syndrome. From the immunoSEQ multiplex PCR reads, TCRdb called clonotypes with MiXCR, one entry per CDR3 protein. Of 75,000 to 100,000 distinct CDR3 sequences listed, 95% are singletons. The sample comprised CD8+ T cells from PBMCs. Receptors were obtained from a human donor with Susac syndrome. CDR3s include the opening cysteine and the closing phenylalanine or tryptophan. D genes are given only for firm matches. The size field is filled for only some rows; it gives once, few, many or a size class.

>-|-|TRBJ2-7|TRBV11-2
CASSSGSGTPGDF
TGTGCCAGCAGTTCCGGTTCCGGGACCCCAGGAGACTTC
>-|TRBD2|TRBJ2-7|TRBV30
CAWGEERGGSYEQYF
TGTGCCTGGGGTGAAGAGCGCGGGGGCTCCTACGAGCAGTACTTC
>-|TRBD1|TRBJ2-1|TRBV11-2
CASSLGQGIYNEQFF
TGTGCCAGCAGCTTAGGACAGGGGATCTACAATGAGCAGTTCTTC
>-|TRBD1|TRBJ2-1|TRBV18
CASSRGSSRGPYNEQFF
TGTGCCAGCTCACGTGGGTCTTCTAGGGGGCCCTACAATGAGCAGTTCTTC
>-|-|TRBJ2-7|TRBV19
CASTSGLGEQYF
TGTGCCAGTACCTCGGGGCTAGGGGAGCAGTACTTC
>once|-|TRBJ2-1|TRBV4-1
CASSPSANEQFF
TGCGCCAGCAGCCCCTCGGCCAATGAGCAGTTCTTC
>-|TRBD1|TRBJ1-2|TRBV29-1
CSVGVAGTAYGYTF
TGCAGCGTTGGAGTCGCCGGGACAGCCTATGGCTACACCTTC
>-|TRBD2|TRBJ2-5|TRBV6-5
CASSYFAGEGGETQYF
TGTGCCAGCAGTTACTTCGCGGGAGAGGGCGGAGAGACCCAGTACTTC
>-|-|TRBJ2-7|TRBV6-6
CASRGTPYEQYF
TGTGCCAGCAGGGGGACCCCCTACGAGCAGTACTTC
>once|-|TRBJ1-2|TRBV9
CASSVEGDYGYTF
TGTGCCAGCAGCGTAGAAGGGGACTATGGCTACACCTTC
>-|-|TRBJ1-1|TRBV18
CASSPKSRDYTEAFF
TGTGCCAGCTCTCCCAAAAGCCGGGACTACACTGAAGCTTTCTTT
>-|TRBD2|TRBJ2-1|TRBV24-1
CATSDSLAAYNEQFF
TGTGCCACCAGTGATAGTCTAGCGGCCTACAATGAGCAGTTCTTC
>-|TRBD1|TRBJ2-7|TRBV30
CAWSRTGGPYEQYF
TGTGCCTGGAGTAGAACAGGGGGCCCCTACGAGCAGTACTTC
>-|-|TRBJ1-2|TRBV29-1
CSVASDDLEDYTF
TGCAGCGTTGCCTCGGACGATTTAGAAGACTACACCTTC
>once|-|TRBJ2-7|TRBV2
CASSEYRLTYEQYF
TGTGCCAGCAGTGAATATAGGCTGACCTACGAGCAGTACTTC
>-|-|TRBJ2-3|TRBV6-5
CASSYQNTQYF
TGTGCCAGCAGTTATCAAAATACGCAGTATTTT
>once|-|TRBJ1-5|TRBV30
CAWSGKQGFGNQPQHF
TGTGCCTGGAGTGGAAAACAGGGTTTTGGCAATCAGCCCCAGCATTTT
>-|-|TRBJ2-5|TRBV29-1
CSGDVGDQETQYF
TGCAGCGGGGATGTAGGAGACCAAGAGACCCAGTACTTC
>-|-|TRBJ2-5|TRBV20-1
CSAEHEEGRQETQYF
TGCAGTGCTGAACACGAGGAGGGGAGGCAAGAGACCCAGTACTTC
>-|-|TRBJ1-2|TRBV5-1
CASSPDIRAGAGGYTF
TGCGCCAGCAGCCCCGACATCCGCGCGGGGGCTGGGGGCTACACCTTC
>-|-|TRBJ2-5|TRBV25-1
CASSEFGSGETQYF
TGTGCCAGCAGTGAATTCGGCAGCGGGGAGACCCAGTACTTC
>-|-|TRBJ2-7|TRBV4-2
CASSQEIGEVREQYF
TGTGCCAGCAGCCAAGAGATTGGGGAGGTGAGGGAGCAGTACTTC
>-|-|TRBJ2-7|TRBV6-1
CASSEFGPPYEQYF
TGTGCCAGCAGTGAATTTGGTCCCCCCTACGAGCAGTACTTC
>-|TRBD1|TRBJ2-5|TRBV29-1
CSSRTGGGQETQYF
TGCAGCTCACGGACAGGGGGCGGCCAAGAGACCCAGTACTTC
>-|-|TRBJ1-5|TRBV20-1
CSARDDRYSNQPQHF
TGCAGTGCTAGAGACGACAGATATAGCAATCAGCCCCAGCATTTT
>-|-|TRBJ2-1|TRBV20-1
CSAMGHGSSYNEQFF
TGCAGTGCTATGGGGCACGGGAGCTCCTACAATGAGCAGTTCTTC
>-|-|TRBJ2-3|TRBV20-1
CSPQAQGPWGPTQYF
TGCAGTCCCCAGGCGCAGGGGCCCTGGGGTCCTACGCAGTATTTT
>-|TRBD1|TRBJ2-3|TRBV27
CASSRLSAGGPDTQYF
TGTGCCAGCTCCCGCCTGTCGGCAGGGGGCCCAGATACGCAGTATTTT
>-|-|TRBJ2-5|TRBV20-1
CSARDRARGLQETQYF
TGCAGTGCTAGAGATCGCGCCAGGGGACTACAAGAGACCCAGTACTTC
>once|TRBD2|TRBJ2-1|TRBV7-2
CASSPLVGGVFDEQFF
TGTGCCAGCAGCCCTCTTGTGGGAGGGGTATTCGATGAGCAGTTCTTC
>-|TRBD2|TRBJ2-1|TRBV3-1
CASSHQVGRALNEQFF
TGTGCCAGCAGCCACCAAGTCGGGAGGGCCTTGAATGAGCAGTTCTTC
>once|-|TRBJ2-3|TRBV18
CASSPPGGSTDTQYF
TGTGCCAGCTCACCACCGGGAGGTTCCACAGATACGCAGTATTTT
>-|TRBD2|TRBJ2-1|TRBV3-1
CASSQPSGSYNEQFF
TGTGCCAGCAGCCAACCCAGCGGGAGCTACAATGAGCAGTTCTTC
>-|-|TRBJ2-7|TRBV29-1
CSVLSGGKGEQYF
TGCAGCGTTCTAAGTGGGGGGAAAGGCGAGCAGTACTTC
>-|TRBD2|TRBJ2-3|TRBV5-8
CASSPGLAVTDTQYF
TGTGCCAGCAGCCCCGGACTAGCAGTCACAGATACGCAGTATTTT
>-|-|TRBJ1-5|TRBV16
CASSPGPGASNQPQHF
TGTGCCAGCAGCCCCGGCCCAGGGGCTAGCAATCAGCCCCAGCATTTT
>-|-|TRBJ2-1|TRBV5-1
CASSWDSGGNYNEQFF
TGCGCCAGCAGCTGGGACTCAGGAGGCAACTACAATGAGCAGTTCTTC
>-|-|TRBJ2-7|TRBV9
CASSGGEAPEQYF
TGTGCCAGCAGCGGAGGGGAGGCCCCGGAGCAGTACTTC